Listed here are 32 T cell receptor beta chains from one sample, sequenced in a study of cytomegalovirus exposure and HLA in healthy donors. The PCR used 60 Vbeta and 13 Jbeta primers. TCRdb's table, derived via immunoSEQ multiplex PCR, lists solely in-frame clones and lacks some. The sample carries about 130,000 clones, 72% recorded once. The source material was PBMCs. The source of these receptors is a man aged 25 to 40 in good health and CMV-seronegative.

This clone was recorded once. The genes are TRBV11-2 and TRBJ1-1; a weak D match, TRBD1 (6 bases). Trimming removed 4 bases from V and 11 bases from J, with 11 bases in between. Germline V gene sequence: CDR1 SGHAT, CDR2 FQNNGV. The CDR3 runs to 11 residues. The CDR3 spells CASSSSGAAFF. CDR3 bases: TGTGCCAGCAGCTCCTCAGGGGCGGCTTTCTTT.

The CDR3 coding sequence is TGTGCCAGCAGCTTAGGGTTCACTAGCGGGGTCTACGAGCAGTACTTC. Its translation is CASSLGFTSGVYEQYF. The chain has TRBV7-2 and TRBJ2-7; 10 bases are a match to TRBD2. V lost 1 base, J lost 3 bases, and 6 bases stayed unmatched. CDR3 length equals 16 residues. Germline CDR1 is SGHTA and CDR2 is FQGNSA. The whole variable domain, filled in from reference TRBV7-2 and TRBJ2-7, reads GAGVSQSPSNKVTEKGKDVELRCDPISGHTALYWYRQSLGQGLEFLIYFQGNSAPDKSGLPSDRFSAERTGGSVSTLTIQRTQQEDSAVYLCASSLGFTSGVYEQYFGPGTRLTVT.

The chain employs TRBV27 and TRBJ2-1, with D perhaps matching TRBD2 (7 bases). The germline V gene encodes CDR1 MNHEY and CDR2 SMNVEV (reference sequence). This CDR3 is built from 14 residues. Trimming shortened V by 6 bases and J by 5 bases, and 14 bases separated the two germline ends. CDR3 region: CASRHGGPNNEQFF. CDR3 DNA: TGTGCCAGCAGACACGGGGGGCCTAACAATGAGCAGTTCTTC.

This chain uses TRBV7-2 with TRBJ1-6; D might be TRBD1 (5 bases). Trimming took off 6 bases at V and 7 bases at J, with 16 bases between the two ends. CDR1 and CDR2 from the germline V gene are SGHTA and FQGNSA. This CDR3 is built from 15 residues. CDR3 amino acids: CASRGGGARNSPLHF. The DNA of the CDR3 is TGTGCCAGCAGGGGAGGAGGGGCTAGGAATTCACCCCTCCACTTT.

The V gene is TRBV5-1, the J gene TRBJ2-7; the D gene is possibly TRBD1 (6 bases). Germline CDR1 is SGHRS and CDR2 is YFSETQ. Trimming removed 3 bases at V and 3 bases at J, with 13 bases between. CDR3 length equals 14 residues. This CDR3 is CASSSGTIDYEQYF. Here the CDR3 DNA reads TGCGCCAGCAGCTCCGGGACAATAGACTACGAGCAGTACTTC.

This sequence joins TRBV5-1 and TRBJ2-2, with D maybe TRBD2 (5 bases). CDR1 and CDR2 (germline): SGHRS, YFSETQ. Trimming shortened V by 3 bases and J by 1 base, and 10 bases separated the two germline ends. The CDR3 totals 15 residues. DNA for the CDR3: TGCGCCAGCAGCTCCCACCGGGAGAACACCGGGGAGCTGTTTTTT. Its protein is CASSSHRENTGELFF. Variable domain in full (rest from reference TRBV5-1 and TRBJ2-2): KAGVTQTPRYLIKTRGQQVTLSCSPISGHRSVSWYQQTPGQGLQFLFEYFSETQRNKGNFPGRFSGRQFSNSRSEMNVSTLELGDSALYLCASSSHRENTGELFFGEGSRLTVL.

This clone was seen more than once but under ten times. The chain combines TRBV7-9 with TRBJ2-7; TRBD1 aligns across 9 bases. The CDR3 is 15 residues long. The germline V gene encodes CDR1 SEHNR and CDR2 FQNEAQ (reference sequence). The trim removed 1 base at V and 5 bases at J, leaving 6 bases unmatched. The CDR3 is CASSLGTGGADEQYF. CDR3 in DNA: TGTGCCAGCAGCTTAGGCACAGGGGGCGCCGACGAGCAGTACTTC.

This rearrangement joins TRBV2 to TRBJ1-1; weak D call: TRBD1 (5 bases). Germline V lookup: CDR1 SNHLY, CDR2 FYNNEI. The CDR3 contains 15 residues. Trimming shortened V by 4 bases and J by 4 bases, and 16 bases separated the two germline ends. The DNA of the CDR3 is TGTGCCAGCAGTGGGGTGGGGGGGATGATCACTGAAGCTTTCTTT. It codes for CASSGVGGMITEAFF. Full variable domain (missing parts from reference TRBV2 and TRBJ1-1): EPEVTQTPSHQVTQMGQEVILRCVPISNHLYFYWYRQILGQKVEFLVSFYNNEISEKSEIFDDQFSVERPDGSNFTLKIRSTKLEDSAMYFCASSGVGGMITEAFFGQGTRLTVV.

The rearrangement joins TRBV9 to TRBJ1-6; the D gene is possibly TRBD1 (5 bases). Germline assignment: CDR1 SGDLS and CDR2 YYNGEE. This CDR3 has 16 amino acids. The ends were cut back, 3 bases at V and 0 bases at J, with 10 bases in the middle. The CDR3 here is CASSAGGSSYNSPLHF. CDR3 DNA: TGTGCCAGCAGCGCGGGGGGGAGCTCCTATAATTCACCCCTCCACTTT.

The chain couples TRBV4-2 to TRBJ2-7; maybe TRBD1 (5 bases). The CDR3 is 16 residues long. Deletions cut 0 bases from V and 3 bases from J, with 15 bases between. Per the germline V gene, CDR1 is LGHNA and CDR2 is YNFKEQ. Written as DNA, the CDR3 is TGTGCCAGCAGCCAAGAGGGGCAGGCTTCCAGCTACGAGCAGTACTTC. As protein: CASSQEGQASSYEQYF.

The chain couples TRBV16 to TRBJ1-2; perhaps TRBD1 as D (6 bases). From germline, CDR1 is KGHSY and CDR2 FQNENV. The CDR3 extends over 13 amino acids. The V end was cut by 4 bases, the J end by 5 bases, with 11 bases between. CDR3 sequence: CASSPGTTYGYTF. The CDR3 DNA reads TGTGCCAGCAGCCCAGGGACAACTTATGGCTACACCTTC.

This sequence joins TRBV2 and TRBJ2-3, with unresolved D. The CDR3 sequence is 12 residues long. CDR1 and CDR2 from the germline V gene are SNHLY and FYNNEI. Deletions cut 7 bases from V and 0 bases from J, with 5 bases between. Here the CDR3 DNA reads TGTGCCAGCACTCTTAGCACAGATACGCAGTATTTT. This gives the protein CASTLSTDTQYF.

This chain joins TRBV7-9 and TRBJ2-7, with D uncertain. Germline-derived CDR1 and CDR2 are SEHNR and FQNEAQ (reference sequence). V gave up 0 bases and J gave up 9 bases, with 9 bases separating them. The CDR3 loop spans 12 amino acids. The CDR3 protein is CASSLALPRQYF. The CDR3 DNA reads TGTGCCAGCAGCTTAGCCCTCCCGAGGCAGTACTTC.

DNA of the CDR3: TGTGCCAGTAGTTCACAGGGGGGAAACACTGAAGCTTTCTTT. Protein sequence: CASSSQGGNTEAFF. This rearrangement joins TRBV19 to TRBJ1-1, with TRBD1 identical over 8 bases. Trimming took 5 bases from V and 2 from J; bases not matched to a gene: 4. The CDR3 length is 14 residues. From germline, CDR1 is LNHDA and CDR2 SQIVND (reference sequence). Combining the CDR3 with reference TRBV19 and TRBJ1-1 gives the whole variable domain DGGITQSPKYLFRKEGQNVTLSCEQNLNHDAMYWYRQDPGQGLRLIYYSQIVNDFQKGDIAEGYSVSREKKESFPLTVTSAQKNPTAFYLCASSSQGGNTEAFFGQGTRLTVV.

In DNA, the CDR3 is TGCGCCAGCAGCCAAGTTCCGGGAGGGAGGGGCAATGAGCAGTTCTTC. This gives the protein CASSQVPGGRGNEQFF. The chain carries TRBV4-1 and TRBJ2-1; 8 nucleotides line up with TRBD2. Germline V lookup: CDR1 MGHRA, CDR2 YSYEKL. With 1 base clipped from V and 6 bases from J, the junction kept 8 bases outside the gene matches. The CDR3 is 16 residues long.

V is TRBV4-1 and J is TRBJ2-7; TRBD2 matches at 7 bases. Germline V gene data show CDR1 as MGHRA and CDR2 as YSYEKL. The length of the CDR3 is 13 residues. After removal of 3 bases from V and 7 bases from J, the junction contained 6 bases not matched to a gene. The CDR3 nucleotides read TGCGCCAGCAGCCAGGTACCGGGAGGAGAGCAGTACTTC. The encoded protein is CASSQVPGGEQYF.

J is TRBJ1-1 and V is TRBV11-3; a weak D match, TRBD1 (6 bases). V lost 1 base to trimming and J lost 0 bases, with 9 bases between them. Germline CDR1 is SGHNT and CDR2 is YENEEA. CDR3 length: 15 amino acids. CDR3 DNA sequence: TGTGCCAGCAGCTTAGGAGGGGACATGAACACTGAAGCTTTCTTT. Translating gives CASSLGGDMNTEAFF.

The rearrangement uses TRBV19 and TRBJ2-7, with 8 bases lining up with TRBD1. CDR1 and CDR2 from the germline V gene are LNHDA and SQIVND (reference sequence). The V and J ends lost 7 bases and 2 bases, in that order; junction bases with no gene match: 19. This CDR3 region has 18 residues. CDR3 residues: CASMWEGQGNSGTYEQYF. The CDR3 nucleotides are TGTGCCAGTATGTGGGAAGGACAGGGAAATTCTGGGACCTACGAGCAGTACTTC.

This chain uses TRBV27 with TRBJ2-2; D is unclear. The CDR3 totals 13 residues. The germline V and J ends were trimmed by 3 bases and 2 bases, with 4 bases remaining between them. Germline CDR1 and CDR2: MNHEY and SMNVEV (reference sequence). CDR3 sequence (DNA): TGTGCCAGCAGTTTTATTAACACCGGGGAGCTGTTTTTT. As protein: CASSFINTGELFF.

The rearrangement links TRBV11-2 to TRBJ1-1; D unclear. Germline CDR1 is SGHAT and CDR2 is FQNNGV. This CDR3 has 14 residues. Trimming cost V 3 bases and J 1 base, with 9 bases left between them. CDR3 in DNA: TGTGCCAGCAGCTTCTTTACTTCGAACACTGAAGCTTTCTTT. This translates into CASSFFTSNTEAFF.

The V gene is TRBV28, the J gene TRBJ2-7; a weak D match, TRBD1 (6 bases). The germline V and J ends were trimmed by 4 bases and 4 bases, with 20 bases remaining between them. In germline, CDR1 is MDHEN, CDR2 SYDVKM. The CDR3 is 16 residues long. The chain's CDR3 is CASSSLGAGKRYEQYF. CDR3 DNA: TGTGCCAGCAGTTCCCTGGGGGCAGGTAAAAGGTACGAGCAGTACTTC.

CDR3 DNA sequence: TGTGCCAGCAGTTTAAGGCAGCCCATAGCGGGGGGGCTTCAGTACTTC. Encoded protein: CASSLRQPIAGGLQYF. This rearrangement joins TRBV27 to TRBJ2-4, with 11 bases identical to TRBD2. CDR1 and CDR2 (germline): MNHEY, SMNVEV (reference sequence). This CDR3 spans 16 amino acids. V shed 2 bases, J shed 11 bases, and the junction held 11 bases outside the gene matches.

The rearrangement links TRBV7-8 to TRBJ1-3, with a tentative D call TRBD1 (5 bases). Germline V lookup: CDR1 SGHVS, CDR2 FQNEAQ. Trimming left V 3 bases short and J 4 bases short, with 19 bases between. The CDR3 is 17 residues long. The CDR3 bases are TGTGCCAGCAGCTTTCCCCCTTATGGGGGGAACGGAAACACCATATATTTT. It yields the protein CASSFPPYGGNGNTIYF.

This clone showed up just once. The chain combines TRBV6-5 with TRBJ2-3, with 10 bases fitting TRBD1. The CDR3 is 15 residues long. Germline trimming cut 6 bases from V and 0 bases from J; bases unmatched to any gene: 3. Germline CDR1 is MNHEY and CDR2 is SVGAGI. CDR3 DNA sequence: TGTGCCAGCAGCCGACAGGGGGCTAGCACAGATACGCAGTATTTT. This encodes CASSRQGASTDTQYF.

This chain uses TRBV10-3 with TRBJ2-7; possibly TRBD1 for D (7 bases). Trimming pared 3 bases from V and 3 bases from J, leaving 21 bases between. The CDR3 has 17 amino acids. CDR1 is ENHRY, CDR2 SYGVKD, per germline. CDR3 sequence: CAISDFLAGQTNYEQYF. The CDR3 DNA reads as TGTGCCATCAGTGATTTTTTGGCGGGACAGACAAACTACGAGCAGTACTTC.

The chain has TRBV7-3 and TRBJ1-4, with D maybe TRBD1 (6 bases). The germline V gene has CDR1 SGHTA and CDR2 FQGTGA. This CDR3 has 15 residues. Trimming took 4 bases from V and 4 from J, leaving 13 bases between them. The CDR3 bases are TGTGCCAGCAGCTCCCATTCAGGGGTTAATGAAAAACTGTTTTTT. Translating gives CASSSHSGVNEKLFF.

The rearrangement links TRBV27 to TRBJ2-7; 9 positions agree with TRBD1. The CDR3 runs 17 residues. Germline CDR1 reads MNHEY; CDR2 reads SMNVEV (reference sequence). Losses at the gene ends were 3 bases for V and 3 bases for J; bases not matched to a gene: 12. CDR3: CASSFLSPDRGFYEQYF. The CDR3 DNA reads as TGTGCCAGCAGTTTCCTCTCCCCGGACAGGGGCTTCTACGAGCAGTACTTC.

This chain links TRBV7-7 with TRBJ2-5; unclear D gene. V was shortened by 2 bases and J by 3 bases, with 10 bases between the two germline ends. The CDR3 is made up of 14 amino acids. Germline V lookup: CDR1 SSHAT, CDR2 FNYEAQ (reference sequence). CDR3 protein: CASSLTWAEETQYF. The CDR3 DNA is TGTGCCAGCAGCTTAACGTGGGCAGAAGAGACCCAGTACTTC.

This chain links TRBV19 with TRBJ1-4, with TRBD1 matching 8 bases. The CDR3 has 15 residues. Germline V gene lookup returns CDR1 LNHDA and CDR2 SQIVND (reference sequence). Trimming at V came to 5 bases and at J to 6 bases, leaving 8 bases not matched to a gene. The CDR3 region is CASSVTPDRDEKLFF. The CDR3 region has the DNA TGTGCCAGTAGTGTTACCCCGGACAGGGATGAAAAACTGTTTTTT.

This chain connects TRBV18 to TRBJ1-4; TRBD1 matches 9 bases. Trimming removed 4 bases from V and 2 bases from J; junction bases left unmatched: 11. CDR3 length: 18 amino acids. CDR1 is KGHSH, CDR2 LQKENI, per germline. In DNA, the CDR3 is TGTGCCAGCTCACTGGGGACAGGGTGGGGAGGTACTAATGAAAAACTGTTTTTT. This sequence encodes CASSLGTGWGGTNEKLFF.

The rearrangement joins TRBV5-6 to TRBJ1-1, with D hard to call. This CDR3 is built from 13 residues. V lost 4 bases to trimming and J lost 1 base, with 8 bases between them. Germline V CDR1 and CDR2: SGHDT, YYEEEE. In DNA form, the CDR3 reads TGTGCCAGCAGCCCATTGAGGAACACTGAAGCTTTCTTT. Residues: CASSPLRNTEAFF.

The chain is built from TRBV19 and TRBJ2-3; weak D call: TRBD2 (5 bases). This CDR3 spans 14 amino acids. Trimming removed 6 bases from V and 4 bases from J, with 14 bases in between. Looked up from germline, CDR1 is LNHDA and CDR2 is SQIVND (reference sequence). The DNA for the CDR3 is TGTGCCAGTAGGGCGGGCGGTTCGGCAGATACGCAGTATTTT. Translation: CASRAGGSADTQYF.